This T cell receptor (beta chain) was obtained from a study of T cells in Graves' hyperthyroidism and ophthalmopathy. Researchers amplified the TCR beta CDR3 regions from RNA transcripts. Initially, a first-round RT-PCR of the TCR CDR3 employed the HTBI primer set. Each CDR3 protein gets one entry after TCRdb re-called the multiplex PCR reads with MiXCR. The data show 400,000 to 500,000 distinct CDR3 sequences, with under 15% seen just once and over 10% held by the top ten. Ophthalmopathy patients had moderate-to-severe active disease, CAS ≥3, NOSPECS ≥4, and disease duration under 3 months. Trimming pared 3 bases from V and 7 bases from J, leaving 16 bases between. The CDR3 totals 15 residues. Per the germline V gene, CDR1 is DFQATT and CDR2 is SNEGSKA (reference sequence).

The specimen was blood. The chain couples TRBV20-1 to TRBJ1-6; D is possibly TRBD1 (5 bases). This clonotype was sampled from a man aged 18 to 35 with Graves' ophthalmopathy. Written as DNA, the CDR3 is TGCAGTGCTAGTCCACCGGGACGGCAGAATTCACCCCTCCACTTT. Translated, it gives CSASPPGRQNSPLHF.